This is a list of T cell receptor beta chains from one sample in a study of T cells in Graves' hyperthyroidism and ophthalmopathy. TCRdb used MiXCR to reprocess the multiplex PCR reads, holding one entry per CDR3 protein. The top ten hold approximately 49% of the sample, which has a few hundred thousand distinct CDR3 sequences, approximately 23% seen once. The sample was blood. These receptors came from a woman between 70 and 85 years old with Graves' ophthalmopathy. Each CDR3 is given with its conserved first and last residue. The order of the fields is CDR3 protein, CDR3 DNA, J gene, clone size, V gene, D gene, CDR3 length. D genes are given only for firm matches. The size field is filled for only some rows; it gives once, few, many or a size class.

CDR3 protein: CASSPNMPGERETQYF
CDR3 DNA: TGTGCCAGCTCACCTAATATGCCAGGGGAACGGGAGACCCAGTACTTC
J gene: TRBJ2-5
clone size: -
V gene: TRBV28
D gene: -
CDR3 length: 16

CDR3 protein: CASSLGWGLAGGYNEQFF
CDR3 DNA: TGTGCCAGCAGCTTAGGCTGGGGACTAGCGGGAGGATACAATGAGCAGTTCTTC
J gene: TRBJ2-1
clone size: -
V gene: TRBV7-9
D gene: TRBD2
CDR3 length: 18

CDR3 protein: CASSRASGGASSYNEQFF
CDR3 DNA: TGTGCCAGCAGCCGCGCTAGCGGGGGCGCAAGCTCCTACAATGAGCAGTTCTTC
J gene: TRBJ2-1
clone size: many
V gene: TRBV12-3/TRBV12-4
D gene: TRBD2
CDR3 length: 18

CDR3 protein: CASSRSTGLAGVGAKNIQYF
CDR3 DNA: TGTGCCAGCAGCCGATCGACGGGACTAGCGGGAGTGGGGGCCAAAAACATTCAGTACTTC
J gene: TRBJ2-4
clone size: few
V gene: TRBV11-2
D gene: TRBD2
CDR3 length: 20

CDR3 protein: CASGPALIYEQYF
CDR3 DNA: TGTGCTAGTGGCCCCGCTTTGATCTACGAGCAGTACTTC
J gene: TRBJ2-7
clone size: few
V gene: TRBV12-5
D gene: -
CDR3 length: 13

CDR3 protein: CASSGDSYSNQPQHF
CDR3 DNA: TGTGCCAGCAGCGGGGACAGCTATAGCAATCAGCCCCAGCATTTT
J gene: TRBJ1-5
clone size: few
V gene: TRBV2
D gene: TRBD1
CDR3 length: 15

CDR3 protein: CASSTPGQDSRRDGEQYF
CDR3 DNA: TGTGCCAGCAGTACACCGGGACAGGACTCACGGCGGGACGGCGAGCAGTACTTC
J gene: TRBJ2-7
clone size: many
V gene: TRBV2
D gene: TRBD1
CDR3 length: 18

CDR3 protein: CASSLDPGQGFRGYTF
CDR3 DNA: TGTGCCAGCAGTTTGGATCCGGGACAGGGTTTTCGGGGCTACACCTTC
J gene: TRBJ1-2
clone size: many
V gene: TRBV28
D gene: TRBD1
CDR3 length: 16

CDR3 protein: CSARVTTGGPDVF
CDR3 DNA: TGCAGTGCTAGAGTGACGACAGGGGGTCCCGATGTCTTT
J gene: TRBJ1-1
clone size: few
V gene: TRBV20-1
D gene: TRBD1
CDR3 length: 13

CDR3 protein: CASRFTGNRNTIYF
CDR3 DNA: TGTGCCAGCAGGTTTACAGGGAATCGAAACACCATATATTTT
J gene: TRBJ1-3
clone size: once
V gene: TRBV6-1
D gene: -
CDR3 length: 14

CDR3 protein: CSARAPSGILYNEQFF
CDR3 DNA: TGCAGTGCTAGAGCGCCTAGCGGGATCTTGTACAATGAGCAGTTCTTC
J gene: TRBJ2-1
clone size: -
V gene: TRBV20-1
D gene: TRBD2
CDR3 length: 16

CDR3 protein: CASSYMDSRVHEQFF
CDR3 DNA: TGTGCCAGCAGTTACATGGACAGTCGGGTCCATGAGCAGTTCTTC
J gene: TRBJ2-1
clone size: -
V gene: TRBV6-5
D gene: -
CDR3 length: 15

CDR3 protein: CASRTSGASTDTQYF
CDR3 DNA: TGTGCCAGCAGGACTAGCGGGGCTAGCACAGATACGCAGTATTTT
J gene: TRBJ2-3
clone size: -
V gene: TRBV3-1
D gene: TRBD2
CDR3 length: 15

CDR3 protein: CASRPGTGLFSPLHF
CDR3 DNA: TGTGCCAGCCGCCCTGGGACAGGTCTATTCTCACCCCTCCACTTT
J gene: TRBJ1-6
clone size: -
V gene: TRBV27
D gene: TRBD1
CDR3 length: 15

CDR3 protein: CSVAAYGYTF
CDR3 DNA: TGCAGTGTGGCAGCCTATGGCTACACCTTC
J gene: TRBJ1-2
clone size: few
V gene: TRBV20-1
D gene: -
CDR3 length: 10

CDR3 protein: CASSPPGGSPEQYF
CDR3 DNA: TGTGCCAGCTCACCGCCGGGGGGATCGCCCGAGCAGTACTTC
J gene: TRBJ2-7
clone size: -
V gene: TRBV18
D gene: TRBD2
CDR3 length: 14

CDR3 protein: CASSRGYSYEQYF
CDR3 DNA: TGCGCCAGCAGCCGGGGCTACTCCTACGAGCAGTACTTC
J gene: TRBJ2-7
clone size: -
V gene: TRBV10-1
D gene: -
CDR3 length: 13

CDR3 protein: CSARGLTSGRFYEQFF
CDR3 DNA: TGCAGTGCTAGAGGTTTGACTAGCGGGAGATTCTATGAGCAGTTCTTC
J gene: TRBJ2-1
clone size: few
V gene: TRBV20-1
D gene: TRBD2
CDR3 length: 16

CDR3 protein: CASSIAGGIHNEQFF
CDR3 DNA: TGTGCCAGTAGTATAGCTGGGGGTATCCACAATGAGCAGTTCTTC
J gene: TRBJ2-1
clone size: few
V gene: TRBV19
D gene: -
CDR3 length: 15

CDR3 protein: CSAPGLASNEQFF
CDR3 DNA: TGCAGTGCCCCAGGACTAGCGAGCAATGAGCAGTTCTTC
J gene: TRBJ2-1
clone size: few
V gene: TRBV20-1
D gene: TRBD2
CDR3 length: 13

CDR3 protein: CASGLTRWGDTQYF
CDR3 DNA: TGCGCCAGCGGCTTGACAAGGTGGGGAGATACGCAGTATTTT
J gene: TRBJ2-3
clone size: -
V gene: TRBV5-1
D gene: -
CDR3 length: 14

CDR3 protein: CATSRELAGASETQYF
CDR3 DNA: TGTGCCACCAGCAGAGAGTTAGCGGGAGCTTCGGAGACCCAGTACTTC
J gene: TRBJ2-5
clone size: few
V gene: TRBV15
D gene: TRBD2
CDR3 length: 16

CDR3 protein: CASSPSAAVETQYF
CDR3 DNA: TGTGCCAGCAGTCCCAGCGCTGCTGTGGAGACCCAGTACTTC
J gene: TRBJ2-5
clone size: -
V gene: TRBV7-2
D gene: -
CDR3 length: 14

CDR3 protein: CAWSELALSTDTQYF
CDR3 DNA: TGTGCCTGGAGTGAACTAGCCCTTAGCACAGATACGCAGTATTTT
J gene: TRBJ2-3
clone size: few
V gene: TRBV30
D gene: -
CDR3 length: 15

CDR3 protein: CATSRGVAGEQETQYF
CDR3 DNA: TGTGCCACCAGTAGGGGGGTAGCGGGGGAACAAGAGACCCAGTACTTC
J gene: TRBJ2-5
clone size: -
V gene: TRBV24-1
D gene: TRBD2
CDR3 length: 16

CDR3 protein: CSARADGSEKLFF
CDR3 DNA: TGCAGTGCTAGAGCCGACGGGAGTGAAAAACTGTTTTTT
J gene: TRBJ1-4
clone size: -
V gene: TRBV20-1
D gene: -
CDR3 length: 13

CDR3 protein: CASSAGGASEKLFF
CDR3 DNA: TGTGCCAGCAGCGCGGGCGGGGCAAGTGAAAAACTGTTTTTT
J gene: TRBJ1-4
clone size: -
V gene: TRBV12-3/TRBV12-4
D gene: -
CDR3 length: 14

CDR3 protein: CASSLMASTSTGELFF
CDR3 DNA: TGTGCCAGCAGCTTAATGGCTAGCACGTCCACCGGGGAGCTGTTTTTT
J gene: TRBJ2-2
clone size: -
V gene: TRBV7-3
D gene: -
CDR3 length: 16

CDR3 protein: CASSPSVRGRAADKNIQYF
CDR3 DNA: TGTGCCAGCAGCCCGTCGGTGCGCGGGAGGGCCGCGGACAAAAACATTCAGTACTTC
J gene: TRBJ2-4
clone size: -
V gene: TRBV7-6
D gene: TRBD2
CDR3 length: 19